Given below is one T cell receptor beta chain in context. The specificity of this receptor is unknown. No base-level quality is on record; no much larger clone is a single base apart. The method behind the library was the immunoSEQ multiplex PCR assay. As stored in TCRdb, this immuneACCESS dataset retains in-frame rearrangements with V and J assigned. A fraction of the clones does not appear; measured against another copy, unresolved V genes explain less than half of the discrepancy, and the remainder lacks a known reason. This sample has tens of thousands of clones in its table, and about 91% of those were observed once. Jointly, the top ten make up 9% to 13% of the sample. The cysteine opens and the phenylalanine closes a CDR3 of 12 amino acids. Of the read, only the CDR3 DNA is kept; its 36 bases are in frame from base 1. V is clipped by 7 bases and J by 5 bases, and the sequence between their germline boundaries is 12 bases long. Looking up the germline V gene (reference sequence) yields CDR1 MNHEY and CDR2 SMNVEV.

These data belong to a study of T cell changes during pregnancy in multiple sclerosis (dated by TCRdb to between 2019 and 2020). About the full investigation: The study examined how the T cell repertoire changed over the course of pregnancy in women with multiple sclerosis.

The sequence was obtained from a female donor with multiple sclerosis, enrolled in a pregnancy study. Recombination linked TRBV27 to TRBJ2-7; the D gene is perhaps TRBD1, from 5 matching bases. The specimen was CD8+ T cells from peripheral blood mononuclear cells, collected after pregnancy. The DNA sequence follows: TGTGCCAGCACCTCCAGGGTCGACGAGCAGTACTTC. Its protein is CASTSRVDEQYF.